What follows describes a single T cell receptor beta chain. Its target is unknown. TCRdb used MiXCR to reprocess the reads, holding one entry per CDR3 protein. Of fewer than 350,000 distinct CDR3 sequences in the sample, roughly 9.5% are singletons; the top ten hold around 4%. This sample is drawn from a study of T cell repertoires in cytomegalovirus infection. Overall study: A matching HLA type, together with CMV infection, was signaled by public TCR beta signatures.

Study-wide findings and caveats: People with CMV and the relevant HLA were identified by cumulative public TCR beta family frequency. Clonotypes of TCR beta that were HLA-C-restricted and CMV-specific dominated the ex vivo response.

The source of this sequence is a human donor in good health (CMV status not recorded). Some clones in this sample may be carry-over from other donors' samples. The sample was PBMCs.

The CDR3 spells CASSLGGQALNQPQHF. CDR3 in DNA: TGTGCCAGCAGCTTGGGGGGACAGGCGCTAAATCAGCCCCAGCATTTT. V and J are TRBV5-5 and TRBJ1-5, with 8 bases that match TRBD1. Trimming cost V 0 bases and J 4 bases; bases outside gene matches: 6. Germline V gene sequence: CDR1 SGHKS, CDR2 YYEKEE (reference sequence). The CDR3 contains 16 residues.